These T cell receptor beta chains were read from a single sample in a study of T cell responses to AZD1222 COVID-19 vaccine. The protocol was immunoSEQ multiplex PCR, while the TCRdb copy is restricted to in-frame clones and leaves out a portion. The table has around 100,000 clones, 80% to 90% seen once. Sequencing used peripheral blood, obtained on day 0 of AZD1222 vaccination. The receptor source for this set is an adult in good health. Both conserved end residues are part of each CDR3. Each record gives: V gene, D gene, clone size, J gene, CDR3 DNA, CDR3 protein. D genes are given only for firm matches. Clone size is stated in some rows and not others, as once, few, many or a class when expanded.

>TRBV24-1|-|-|TRBJ2-6
TGTGCCACCAGTGATTTGAGGGCTGGGGCCAACGTCCTGACTTTC
CATSDLRAGANVLTF
>TRBV19|-|-|TRBJ1-2
TGTGCCAGTAGTCCAGCGGGGGCAGGGTCGAAGGGCTACACCTTC
CASSPAGAGSKGYTF
>TRBV6-5|-|-|TRBJ1-2
TGTGCCAGCAGGAAGGGGGTCGGAGGCTATGGCTACACCTTC
CASRKGVGGYGYTF
>TRBV7-9|-|-|TRBJ1-6
TGTGCCAGCAGCTTAGAACAGGGTCCCCTTTTTGCTTCACCCCTCCACTTT
CASSLEQGPLFASPLHF
>TRBV3-1/TRBV3-2|-|once|TRBJ1-5
TGTGCCAGCAGCCAAACATTCGGTGGGCAGCCCCAGCATTTT
CASSQTFGGQPQHF
>TRBV18|-|-|TRBJ2-4
TGTGCCAGCTCCCAGACGGGGCTGGGCAAAAACATTCAGTACTTC
CASSQTGLGKNIQYF
>TRBV28|-|-|TRBJ1-2
TGTGCCAGCAGTTTAGTACAGAATCATGGCTACACCTTC
CASSLVQNHGYTF
>TRBV7-2|-|few|TRBJ1-2
TGTGCCAGCAGCCCAGCGATCCAGGGGTTAAGAGGCTACACCTTC
CASSPAIQGLRGYTF
>TRBV27|TRBD2|-|TRBJ2-3
TGTGCCAGCAGTTCCCTCAAACTAGCGACCACAGATACGCAGTATTTT
CASSSLKLATTDTQYF
>TRBV7-3|TRBD2|once|TRBJ2-2
TGTGCCAGCAGGTCAATAGCGGGATTGAGCGGGGAGCTGTTTTTT
CASRSIAGLSGELFF
>TRBV18|-|-|TRBJ2-3
TGTGCCAGCTCACCACCGGGGCGGGGTAGCACAGATACGCAGTATTTT
CASSPPGRGSTDTQYF
>TRBV12-5|TRBD2|-|TRBJ2-1
TGTGCTAGTGTTAAATCCGGGACTACCAACAATGAGCAGTTCTTC
CASVKSGTTNNEQFF
>TRBV11-2|TRBD1|-|TRBJ2-7
TGTGCCAGCAGCTTGGGGGGGACAGGGGGCTACGAGCAGTACTTC
CASSLGGTGGYEQYF
>TRBV12-3/TRBV12-4|-|-|TRBJ1-6
TGTGCCAGCAGTTCGGCCCCGGCGTCACCCCTCCACTTT
CASSSAPASPLHF